This T cell receptor beta chain emerged from a study of blood T cell repertoires in COVID-19. Study-wide background: Spain, Italy and the United States supplied samples that represented acute and convalescent COVID-19. Nucleic acid was either cDNA or gDNA, and it came from T cells, B-cell-depleted T cells, or PBMCs.

Looked up from germline, CDR1 is LNHDA and CDR2 is SQIVND (reference sequence). Trimming shortened V by 1 base and J by 0 bases, and 7 bases separated the two germline ends. The length of the CDR3 is 16 residues. Under the authors' procedure: Amplified reference gene primers provided the basis for estimating nucleated cell counts. Sequenced by immunoSEQ multiplex PCR; TCRdb stores in-frame clones only, minus some. V and J calls plus clone size are reproduced from that table; the DNA served to infer D and trimming. The sample lists 100,000 or so clones, 87% occurring once. The sequenced sample was peripheral blood. This clonotype was obtained from a man aged 50 to 60 with active COVID-19. The chain couples TRBV19 to TRBJ1-6, with no clear D. The CDR3 region has the DNA TGTGCCAGTAGTATAGTGGGGAGCTCCTATAATTCACCCCTCCACTTT. Its protein product is CASSIVGSSYNSPLHF.